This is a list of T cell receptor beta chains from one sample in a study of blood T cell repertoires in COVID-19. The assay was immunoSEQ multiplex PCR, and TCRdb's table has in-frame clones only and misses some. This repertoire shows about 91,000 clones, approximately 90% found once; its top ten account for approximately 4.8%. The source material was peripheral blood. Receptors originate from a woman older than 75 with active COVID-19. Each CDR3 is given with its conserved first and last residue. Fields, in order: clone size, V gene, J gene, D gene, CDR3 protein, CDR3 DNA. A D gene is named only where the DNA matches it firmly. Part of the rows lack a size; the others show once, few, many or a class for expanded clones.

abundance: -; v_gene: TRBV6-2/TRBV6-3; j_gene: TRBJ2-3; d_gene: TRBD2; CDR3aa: CASSYSRTSGLTDTQYF; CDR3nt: TGTGCCAGCAGTTACTCCCGGACTAGCGGGCTCACAGATACGCAGTATTTT
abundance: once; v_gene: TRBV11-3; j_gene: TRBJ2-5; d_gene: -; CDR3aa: CASSRGQNQETQYF; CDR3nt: TGTGCCAGCAGCAGAGGACAAAACCAAGAGACCCAGTACTTC
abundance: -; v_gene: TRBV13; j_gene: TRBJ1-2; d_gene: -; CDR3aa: CASSTRGYSNYGYTF; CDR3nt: TGTGCCAGCAGCACCAGGGGTTATTCTAACTATGGCTACACCTTC
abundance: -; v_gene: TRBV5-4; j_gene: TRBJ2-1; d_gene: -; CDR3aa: CASSSSRQVRVNEQFF; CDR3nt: TGTGCCAGCAGCTCCTCGAGACAGGTTAGAGTCAATGAGCAGTTCTTC
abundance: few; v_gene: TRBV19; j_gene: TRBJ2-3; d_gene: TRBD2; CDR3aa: CASSRGGRLEGTQYF; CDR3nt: TGTGCCAGTAGTCGAGGCGGGAGACTCGAGGGGACGCAGTATTTT
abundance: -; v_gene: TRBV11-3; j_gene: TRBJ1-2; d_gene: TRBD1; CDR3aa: CASSLGQGAYGYTF; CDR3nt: TGTGCCAGCAGCTTAGGACAGGGCGCCTATGGCTACACCTTC
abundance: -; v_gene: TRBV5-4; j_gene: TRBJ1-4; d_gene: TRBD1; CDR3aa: CASSTRRDRGPSEKLFF; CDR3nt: TGTGCCAGCAGCACCCGCCGGGACAGGGGCCCGAGTGAAAAACTGTTTTTT
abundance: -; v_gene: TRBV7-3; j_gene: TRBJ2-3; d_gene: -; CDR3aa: CASSQSKVGTQYF; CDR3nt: TGTGCCAGCAGCCAGTCTAAAGTCGGGACGCAGTATTTT
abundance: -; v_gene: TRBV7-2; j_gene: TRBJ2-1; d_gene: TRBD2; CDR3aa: CASSSLTSGRGQFF; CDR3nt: TGTGCCAGCAGCTCCTTGACTAGCGGGAGGGGGCAGTTCTTC
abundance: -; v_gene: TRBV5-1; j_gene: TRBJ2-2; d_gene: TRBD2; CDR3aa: CASSLPSGNTGELFF; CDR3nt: TGCGCCAGCAGCTTGCCTAGCGGAAACACCGGGGAGCTGTTTTTT
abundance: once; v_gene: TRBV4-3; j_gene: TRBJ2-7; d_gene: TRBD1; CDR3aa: CASSQGTGDEQYF; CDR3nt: TGCGCCAGCAGCCAGGGAACAGGGGACGAGCAGTACTTC
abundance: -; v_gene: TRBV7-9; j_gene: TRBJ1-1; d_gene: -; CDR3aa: CASSPYSGVTEAFF; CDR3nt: TGTGCCAGCAGTCCCTATAGCGGGGTAACTGAAGCTTTCTTT
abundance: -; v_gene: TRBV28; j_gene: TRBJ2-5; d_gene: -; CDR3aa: CASSLSLARAQETQYF; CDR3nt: TGTGCCAGCAGTTTATCGCTAGCAAGGGCCCAAGAGACCCAGTACTTC
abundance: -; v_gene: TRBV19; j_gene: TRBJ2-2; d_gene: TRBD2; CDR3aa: CASTPGASGSSGELFF; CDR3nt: TGTGCCAGTACCCCAGGAGCTAGCGGGAGTTCCGGGGAGCTGTTTTTT
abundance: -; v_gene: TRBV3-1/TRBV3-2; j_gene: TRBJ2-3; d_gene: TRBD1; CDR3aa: CASSPRQGHDTQYF; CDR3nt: TGTGCCAGCAGTCCTAGACAGGGTCACGATACGCAGTATTTT
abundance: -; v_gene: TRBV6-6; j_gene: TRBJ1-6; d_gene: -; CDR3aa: CASKTGQRHNSPLHF; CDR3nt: TGTGCCAGCAAAACAGGACAGCGACATAATTCACCCCTCCACTTT